The clone carrying this T cell receptor beta chain was recorded many times. Its antigen is not known. Tagging with unique molecular identifiers was applied to individual cDNA molecules. TCRdb re-called the 5' RACE reads through MiXCR, storing one row per CDR3 protein. The profile shows roughly 100,000 distinct CDR3 sequences, roughly 13% of them singletons. Germline V gene lookup returns CDR1 SNHLY and CDR2 FYNNEI. After removal of 3 bases from V and 4 bases from J, the junction contained 8 bases not matched to a gene. The CDR3 runs to 16 residues. This sample stems from a study of early T cells in non-severe SARS-CoV-2 infection. The study's findings and limits: The study's VDJdb matching favored anti-spike CD8 responses and missed private and CD4 specificities.

The sequenced sample consisted of whole blood. The chain couples TRBV2 to TRBJ2-2; TRBD2 matches 7 bases. This clonotype was obtained from an adult who was a healthcare worker with PCR-confirmed SARS-CoV-2 infection or an uninfected control (not recorded which). The CDR3 DNA follows: TGTGCCAGCAGTGAGATCGGCGGGAGCTCCACCGGGGAGCTGTTTTTT. As protein: CASSEIGGSSTGELFF.